The 16 T cell receptor beta chains below come from one sample, sequenced in a study of blood T cell repertoires in COVID-19. Clones were read by immunoSEQ multiplex PCR, and TCRdb kept only the in-frame ones, dropping some. The sample shows roughly 230,000 clones, 83% of them seen only once. The sample comprised peripheral blood. The receptor set was obtained from a human donor in a cohort sampled during active COVID-19.

The rearrangement joins TRBV7-9 to TRBJ2-7, with D possibly matching TRBD2 (5 bases). Germline CDR1 reads SEHNR; CDR2 reads FQNEAQ (reference sequence). Trimming cost V 5 bases and J 3 bases, with 11 bases left between them. The CDR3 sequence is 13 residues long. DNA of the CDR3: TGTGCCAGCAGCCCAGCGGCAGACTACGAGCAGTACTTC. Protein product: CASSPAADYEQYF.

The chain carries TRBV19 and TRBJ1-1; 8 bases fit TRBD1. CDR1 is LNHDA, CDR2 SQIVND, per germline (reference sequence). The CDR3 spans 13 residues. With 8 bases clipped from V and 3 bases from J, the junction kept 5 bases outside the gene matches. Here the CDR3 DNA reads TGTGCCAGTCGAGACAGGGGCGACACTGAAGCTTTCTTT. Its protein is CASRDRGDTEAFF.

The sample holds one count of this clone. This sequence joins TRBV28 and TRBJ2-7, with 11 nucleotides matching TRBD2. V gave up 5 bases and J gave up 4 bases; unmatched junction bases: 4. Germline assignment: CDR1 MDHEN and CDR2 SYDVKM. The CDR3 is 14 residues long. The chain's CDR3 is CASSAPSGRYEQYF. In DNA form, the CDR3 reads TGTGCCAGCAGTGCCCCTAGCGGGAGGTACGAGCAGTACTTC.

About this clone: This CDR3 is also generated by other DNA sequences in the sample. The chain recombines TRBV24-1 with TRBJ2-1; 11 nucleotides match TRBD2. The germline CDR1 and CDR2 sequences are KGHDR and SFDVKD. The CDR3 sequence is 16 residues long. Trimming took 5 bases from V and 0 from J; bases not matched to a gene: 2. The CDR3 bases are TGTGCCACCAGTGGAACTAGCGGGAGCTCCTACAATGAGCAGTTCTTC. It translates to CATSGTSGSSYNEQFF.

In its sample, this clone was seen a few times. The rearrangement links TRBV6-6 to TRBJ2-5; possibly TRBD1 for D (6 bases). The CDR3 covers 15 residues. Per germline, CDR1 MNHNY and CDR2 SVGAGI (reference sequence). The V end was cut by 2 bases, the J end by 1 base, with 11 bases between. The CDR3 DNA reads TGTGCCAGCAGTTACCCCGGACAGACCCAAGAGACCCAGTACTTC. Amino acid sequence: CASSYPGQTQETQYF.

V usage is TRBV27 and J usage is TRBJ2-7, with D tentatively TRBD2 (6 bases). Trimming stripped 3 bases from V and 7 bases from J, with 19 bases between. This CDR3 region has 15 residues. Germline CDR1 MNHEY, CDR2 SMNVEV (reference sequence). CDR3 nucleotides: TGTGCCAGCAGTTTCCCTAGGAGGGAACCTAAGGAGCAGTACTTC. This gives the protein CASSFPRREPKEQYF.

The table lists this clone with a count of one. The chain links TRBV18 to TRBJ1-2, with D possibly matching TRBD1 (5 bases). Germline V gene data show CDR1 as KGHSH and CDR2 as LQKENI. The CDR3 has 13 amino acids. V was pared by 2 bases and J by 6 bases, with 10 bases between. This CDR3 is CASSPVPGNGYTF. CDR3 DNA: TGTGCCAGCTCACCAGTCCCAGGGAATGGCTACACCTTC.

The chain recombines TRBV18 with TRBJ2-1; 9 bases line up with TRBD1. The J segment lost 4 bases and the V segment lost 1 base, leaving 2 bases of the junction unmatched. There are 15 residues in the CDR3. The germline V gene encodes CDR1 KGHSH and CDR2 LQKENI. The CDR3 coding sequence is TGTGCCAGCTCACCACGGGACAGGGATTACAATGAGCAGTTCTTC. Its protein product is CASSPRDRDYNEQFF.

CDR3 region: CASSQDTGYEQFF. The CDR3 DNA reads as TGTGCCAGCAGCCAAGATACGGGATATGAGCAGTTCTTC. The chain has TRBV3-1 (or the pseudogene TRBV3-2) and TRBJ2-1; a possible D gene is TRBD2 (5 bases). Germline V gives CDR1 LGHDT, CDR2 YNNKEL (reference sequence). Between the trimmed V and J ends, which lost 0 bases and 8 bases, there was a span of 8 bases. The CDR3 length is 13 residues.

This rearrangement joins TRBV19 to TRBJ2-7; TRBD1 agrees at 8 bases. J was trimmed by 5 bases and V by 3 bases; bases with no gene match: 9. The CDR3 has 15 amino acids. Germline V gives CDR1 LNHDA, CDR2 SQIVND (reference sequence). Here the CDR3 DNA reads TGTGCCAGTAGTATTTGGATACAGGGGGTCCACGAGCAGTACTTC. Amino acid sequence: CASSIWIQGVHEQYF.

V usage is TRBV24-1 and J usage is TRBJ2-3, with TRBD2 identical over 14 bases. CDR1 is KGHDR, CDR2 SFDVKD, per germline. This CDR3 region has 19 residues. J lost 2 bases, V lost 5 bases, and 11 bases had no gene match. CDR3 sequence: CATSAPGTSGSSTTDTQYF. The CDR3 DNA is TGTGCCACCAGTGCCCCCGGGACTAGCGGGAGTTCCACCACAGATACGCAGTATTTT.

The chain has TRBV7-9 and TRBJ1-2; 8 bases agree with TRBD1. Looked up from germline, CDR1 is SEHNR and CDR2 is FQNEAQ (reference sequence). V dropped 5 bases and J dropped 2; count of bases not matched to a gene: 10. The CDR3 consists of 16 residues. CDR3 sequence reads: CASSPGGRGHNYGYTF. In DNA, the CDR3 is TGTGCCAGCAGCCCGGGGGGCAGGGGGCACAACTATGGCTACACCTTC.

This clone was found a few times. The chain is built from TRBV28 and TRBJ2-3; the match to TRBD1 covers 7 bases. V lost 3 bases to trimming and J lost 5 bases; unmatched junction nucleotides: 8. Germline values: CDR1 MDHEN, CDR2 SYDVKM. CDR3 length: 15 residues. The CDR3 is CASSFPTGSRDTQYF. CDR3 DNA: TGTGCCAGCAGTTTTCCGACAGGGTCTAGAGATACGCAGTATTTT.

The rearrangement links TRBV5-4 to TRBJ2-7; no clear D. The ends were cut back, 0 bases at V and 0 bases at J, with 13 bases in the middle. This CDR3 region has 16 residues. Germline assignment: CDR1 SGHNT and CDR2 YYREEE (reference sequence). For the CDR3, the DNA is TGTGCCAGCAGCTTGGATTCGGAGCCAAGCTCCTACGAGCAGTACTTC. This translates into CASSLDSEPSSYEQYF. Full variable domain (outside the CDR3, taken from reference TRBV5-4 and TRBJ2-7): ETGVTQSPTHLIKTRGQQVTLRCSSQSGHNTVSWYQQALGQGPQFIFQYYREEENGRGNFPPRFSGLQFPNYSSELNVNALELDDSALYLCASSLDSEPSSYEQYFGPGTRLTVT.

This chain joins TRBV5-6 and TRBJ1-1; 7 nucleotides align to TRBD1. Per germline, CDR1 SGHDT and CDR2 YYEEEE. J was trimmed by 4 bases and V by 3 bases; bases with no gene match: 15. This CDR3 comprises 17 residues. The CDR3: CASSYLTTGRFGTEAFF. The CDR3 DNA is TGTGCCAGCAGCTATTTAACGACAGGGAGGTTTGGCACTGAAGCTTTCTTT.

V usage is TRBV6-1 and J usage is TRBJ2-1; TRBD2 matches at 8 bases. Trimming took 4 bases from V and 3 from J; bases not matched to a gene: 8. The CDR3 is made up of 16 amino acids. The germline CDR1 and CDR2 sequences are MNHNS and SASEGT. CDR3 nucleotides: TGTGCCAGCAGTGGACTCAGCGGGAGAGGCTACAATGAGCAGTTCTTC. Residues: CASSGLSGRGYNEQFF.